The clone carrying this TCR beta chain showed up many times. Its antigen is unknown. The CDR3 extends over 16 amino acids. Germline CDR1 and CDR2: SGHNT and YYREEE (reference sequence). Germline trimming cut 4 bases from V and 8 bases from J; bases unmatched to any gene: 7. The data stem from a study of early T cells in non-severe SARS-CoV-2 infection. The study, taken as a whole, reports: The study's VDJdb matching favored anti-spike CD8 responses and missed private and CD4 specificities.

Individual cDNA molecules were tagged with unique molecular identifiers, the study reported. TCRdb called the 5' RACE reads again in MiXCR, with one record for every CDR3 protein. The data contain roughly 50,000 distinct CDR3 sequences, 9.3% of them singletons. The TCR was taken from an adult who was a healthcare worker with PCR-confirmed SARS-CoV-2 infection or an uninfected control (not recorded which). Specimen: whole blood. The J gene is TRBJ2-1, the V gene TRBV5-4; 15 nucleotides line up with TRBD2. In nucleotides, the CDR3 is TGTGCCAGCAGCCCCAGGACTAGCGGGAGGGTACATGAGCAGTTCTTC. Protein: CASSPRTSGRVHEQFF.